This entry concerns a single T cell receptor (beta chain). Its cognate antigen is unknown. The sample originates from a study of a mutant IDH1 vaccine in newly diagnosed glioma. Study overall: Patients were given eight vaccinations, scheduled in weeks 1, 3, 5, 7, 11, 15, 19 and 23. Receipt of radiotherapy, temozolomide, or both preceded the study, and most received both.

Sample time point: week 23, last vaccination. The study gave 300 ug of mutant IDH1 20-mer peptide per vaccine dose, with topical imiquimod. New IDH1-mutant, ATRX-lost WHO grade 3 or 4 astrocytomas occurred in donors. Germline assignment: CDR1 LNHDA and CDR2 SQIVND (reference sequence). CDR3 length: 16 residues. V lost 10 bases, J lost 6 bases, and 25 bases lay in between. This table comes from immunoSEQ multiplex PCR, and its TCRdb copy is limited to in-frame clones, with some not included. The sample includes about 43,000 clones, roughly 84% seen only once; the top ten take around 2.5%. The sequence came from a woman aged 18-30 years with glioma. Some clones in this sample may be carry-over from other donors' samples. Sequencing was performed on PBMCs, taken from a glioma patient whose treatment included an IDH1 peptide vaccine. V is TRBV19 and J is TRBJ1-5, with a tentative D call TRBD1 (5 bases). The CDR3 protein is CATSYPGVSLGQPQHF. DNA for the CDR3: TGTGCCACCTCATACCCGGGGGTCTCCTTAGGTCAGCCCCAGCATTTT.